A selection of T cell receptor beta chains follows, all from one sample in a study of cytomegalovirus exposure and HLA in healthy donors. TCRdb's table, derived via immunoSEQ multiplex PCR, lists solely in-frame clones and lacks some. Here the sample spans 100,000 to 150,000 clones, about 79% being singletons. Sequencing was performed on PBMCs. The receptors stem from a woman aged 50 to 65 in good health and CMV-seronegative. Each CDR3 is given with its conserved first and last residue. D genes are given only for firm matches. Size values are once, few and many counts, or a class for expanded clones, and some rows have none.

abundance	v_gene	d_gene	j_gene	CDR3aa	CDR3nt
-	TRBV7-7	-	TRBJ2-3	CASSREGGADTQYF	TGTGCTAGCAGCCGCGAAGGGGGGGCAGATACGCAGTATTTT
-	TRBV11-3	TRBD2	TRBJ2-2	CASSLLAGVSANTGELFF	TGTGCCAGCAGCCTGTTAGCGGGAGTCTCCGCGAACACCGGGGAGCTGTTTTTT
-	TRBV7-2	TRBD2	TRBJ2-1	CASRKLAVQFF	TGTGCCAGCCGAAAGCTAGCGGTGCAGTTCTTC
-	TRBV11-3	TRBD1	TRBJ2-1	CASSLDRGQGRAGEGEQFF	TGTGCCAGCAGCTTAGATCGGGGACAGGGAAGGGCTGGCGAAGGTGAGCAGTTCTTC
-	TRBV29-1	-	TRBJ2-3	CSVEGRRSGRADTQYF	TGCAGCGTTGAAGGAAGGAGGTCGGGCCGAGCAGATACGCAGTATTTT
few	TRBV9	TRBD2	TRBJ2-7	CASSPHSGTTGGLYF	TGTGCCAGCAGCCCTCATTCCGGGACTACAGGCGGTTTGTACTTC
-	TRBV30	-	TRBJ1-1	CAWSTGLGTEAFF	TGTGCCTGGAGTACAGGGCTCGGCACTGAAGCTTTCTTT
-	TRBV7-8	TRBD1	TRBJ1-6	CASSQRGTGGYSPLHF	TGTGCCAGCAGCCAAAGAGGGACAGGGGGTTATTCACCCCTCCACTTT
-	TRBV6-5	-	TRBJ2-7	CASSVRATPYEQYF	TGTGCCAGCAGTGTCCGAGCCACCCCCTACGAGCAGTACTTC
-	TRBV19	-	TRBJ1-1	CASSIVKGWTEAFF	TGTGCCAGTAGTATAGTCAAGGGGTGGACTGAAGCTTTCTTT
-	TRBV7-3	TRBD2	TRBJ2-1	CASSFGGGYNEQFF	TGTGCCAGCAGCTTCGGGGGAGGGTACAATGAGCAGTTCTTC
few	TRBV14	-	TRBJ2-2	CASKIGGTGELFF	TGTGCCAGCAAAATCGGTGGCACCGGGGAGCTGTTTTTT
-	TRBV28	TRBD1	TRBJ1-3	CASSPDREKSTIYF	TGTGCCAGCAGTCCCGACAGGGAAAAGAGCACCATATATTTT
-	TRBV18	-	TRBJ2-5	CASSLGQPKSQETQYF	TGTGCCAGCTCACTGGGGCAGCCAAAATCCCAAGAGACCCAGTACTTC
-	TRBV5-6	-	TRBJ1-4	CASSLVAGSYEKLFF	TGTGCCAGCAGCTTGGTGGCAGGGTCTTATGAAAAACTGTTTTTT
once	TRBV25-1	-	TRBJ2-7	CASRGGRGYEQYF	TGTGCCAGCAGGGGGGGTCGAGGGTACGAGCAGTACTTC
-	TRBV5-4	TRBD1	TRBJ2-7	CASSSLDRGLEQYF	TGTGCCAGCAGCTCCTTGGACAGGGGGCTCGAGCAGTACTTC
-	TRBV11-2	TRBD1	TRBJ1-2	CATQGGLTRDYGYTF	TGTGCCACCCAGGGGGGTCTTACGAGGGACTATGGCTACACCTTC
-	TRBV6-1	TRBD2	TRBJ2-1	CASLAGWGYGQFF	TGTGCCAGCTTAGCGGGGTGGGGATACGGGCAGTTCTTC
once	TRBV7-3	TRBD1	TRBJ2-6	CASSPTGLGLSGANVLTF	TGTGCCAGCAGCCCGACAGGGTTGGGGCTCTCTGGGGCCAACGTCCTGACTTTC
few	TRBV6-5	-	TRBJ1-4	CASSRGRFNEKLFF	TGTGCCAGCAGTCGAGGGCGGTTTAATGAAAAACTGTTTTTT
many	TRBV5-1	-	TRBJ1-3	CASSSTPGSQPSGNTIYF	TGCGCCAGCAGCTCCACCCCAGGGTCTCAACCCTCTGGAAACACCATATATTTT
-	TRBV18	-	TRBJ1-1	CASSRTDGATEAFF	TGTGCCAGCTCACGGACGGATGGGGCCACTGAAGCTTTCTTT
once	TRBV4-3	-	TRBJ1-2	CASSLRTGASLNGYTF	TGCGCCAGCAGCCTCAGAACAGGAGCTTCCCTGAATGGCTACACCTTC
-	TRBV28	-	TRBJ1-2	CASSFEARGWYGYTF	TGTGCCAGCAGTTTCGAGGCCAGGGGATGGTATGGCTACACCTTC
-	TRBV30	-	TRBJ2-7	CAWSEGDTYEQYF	TGTGCCTGGAGTGAGGGAGACACCTACGAGCAGTACTTC
-	TRBV6-5	-	TRBJ2-7	CASSAHRKSYEQYF	TGTGCCAGCAGTGCCCACAGGAAGTCATACGAGCAGTACTTC
-	TRBV7-9	TRBD1	TRBJ2-4	CASSLAQGALIQYF	TGTGCCAGCAGCTTAGCACAGGGGGCTCTCATTCAGTACTTC
-	TRBV28	-	TRBJ2-5	CASSTRETQYF	TGTGCCAGCAGTACCAGAGAGACCCAGTACTTC
-	TRBV28	-	TRBJ1-2	CASSDDSYGYTF	TGTGCCAGCAGTGACGACAGTTATGGCTACACCTTC
-	TRBV7-9	-	TRBJ1-1	CASSLESNTEAFF	TGTGCCAGCAGCTTGGAGTCGAACACTGAAGCTTTCTTT
-	TRBV29-1	TRBD1	TRBJ2-5	CSVIGQGGETQYF	TGCAGCGTTATTGGACAGGGGGGGGAGACCCAGTACTTC
-	TRBV28	-	TRBJ2-1	CASNRGSDEQFF	TGTGCCAGCAATAGAGGGAGTGATGAGCAGTTCTTC
-	TRBV27	-	TRBJ1-4	CASSPRDTGGEKLFF	TGTGCCAGCAGTCCCCGGGACACGGGGGGTGAAAAACTGTTTTTT
-	TRBV30	TRBD1	TRBJ1-1	CAWSSTRYRGANTEAFF	TGTGCCTGGAGTTCCACTCGATACAGGGGCGCCAACACTGAAGCTTTCTTT
-	TRBV9	-	TRBJ2-7	CASSVGLDWGPYEQYF	TGTGCCAGCAGCGTAGGTCTGGATTGGGGGCCCTACGAGCAGTACTTC
-	TRBV4-3	-	TRBJ1-6	CASSQGHHNSPLHF	TGCGCCAGCAGTCAGGGACATCACAATTCACCCCTCCACTTT
once	TRBV15	-	TRBJ1-3	CATSDGTAGGNTIYF	TGTGCCACCAGCGACGGGACGGCGGGGGGAAACACCATATATTTT
once	TRBV28	-	TRBJ1-2	CASRIGGGYGYTF	TGTGCCAGCAGAATTGGGGGCGGGTATGGCTACACCTTC
-	TRBV10-3	TRBD1	TRBJ1-2	CAISVPGQAANYGYTF	TGTGCCATCAGCGTTCCAGGACAGGCGGCCAACTATGGCTACACCTTC
once	TRBV4-3	TRBD2	TRBJ2-1	CASSQDRIASGVLKQFF	TGCGCCAGCAGCCAAGATCGAATAGCTAGCGGGGTCCTTAAGCAGTTCTTC
-	TRBV10-2	-	TRBJ1-2	CASSTSNYGYTF	TGCGCCAGCAGTACTAGCAACTATGGCTACACCTTC
once	TRBV11-2	-	TRBJ1-1	CASSLGLDRLNTEAFF	TGTGCCAGCAGCTTGGGCCTCGACAGATTGAACACTGAAGCTTTCTTT
once	TRBV6-1	-	TRBJ2-2	CASSRTIPGELFF	TGTGCCAGCAGCCGGACTATTCCCGGGGAGCTGTTTTTT
-	TRBV27	-	TRBJ2-1	CASSLSGTPGREQFF	TGTGCCAGCAGTTTATCGGGGACTCCTGGGAGAGAGCAGTTCTTC
-	TRBV19	TRBD2	TRBJ2-5	CASSIGGEGGVETQYF	TGTGCCAGTAGTATCGGTGGTGAGGGAGGGGTAGAGACCCAGTACTTC
-	TRBV5-4	-	TRBJ2-7	CASSLVVHGVDEQYF	TGTGCCAGCAGCTTGGTAGTTCATGGAGTCGACGAGCAGTACTTC
-	TRBV25-1	-	TRBJ2-7	CASRRPGSYEQYF	TGTGCCAGCAGGAGGCCGGGTTCCTACGAGCAGTACTTC
few	TRBV4-1	-	TRBJ2-7	CASSLSTTREDEQYF	TGCGCCAGCAGCTTAAGTACTACTCGAGAGGATGAGCAGTACTTC
-	TRBV28	TRBD2	TRBJ2-7	CASSSSGTRSSYEQYF	TGTGCCAGCAGTTCAAGCGGGACTCGGAGCTCCTACGAGCAGTACTTC
-	TRBV5-5	TRBD2	TRBJ2-7	CASSLVLAGPEQYF	TGTGCCAGCAGCTTGGTGTTAGCGGGACCCGAGCAGTACTTC
-	TRBV21-1	-	TRBJ1-3	CASRLLIGDIRRTGNTIYF	TGTGCCAGCAGGCTTCTCATCGGGGACATACGACGAACTGGAAACACCATATATTTT
-	TRBV4-2	-	TRBJ2-7	CASSQELVGSSYEQYF	TGTGCCAGCAGCCAAGAGTTAGTGGGCAGCTCCTACGAGCAGTACTTC
-	TRBV2	TRBD1	TRBJ1-1	CASSGTGPEAFF	TGTGCCAGCAGTGGGACAGGCCCTGAAGCTTTCTTT
-	TRBV7-9	-	TRBJ2-1	CASSLQGDEHEQFF	TGTGCCAGCAGCCTACAGGGAGACGAACATGAGCAGTTCTTC